Listed below are T cell receptor beta chains from one sample, sequenced in a study of neurological immune-mediated disorders. TCRdb independently ran MiXCR on the 5' RACE reads; one entry per CDR3 protein. The data show about 84,000 distinct CDR3 sequences, approximately 10% seen once. Sequenced: PBMCs. The receptor set was obtained from a man between 40 and 49 years old in good health. CDR3s include the opening cysteine and the closing phenylalanine or tryptophan. A D gene is named only where the DNA matches it firmly. For some rows the clone size is stated as once, few or many, or as a class when expanded; others skip it.

J gene: TRBJ2-2
clone size: many
D gene: -
V gene: TRBV5-1
CDR3 protein: CASSWVGGDTGELFF
CDR3 DNA: TGCGCCAGCAGCTGGGTCGGCGGGGACACCGGGGAGCTGTTTTTT

J gene: TRBJ2-1
clone size: many
D gene: TRBD2
V gene: TRBV4-2
CDR3 protein: CASSQGPAGGNNEQFF
CDR3 DNA: TGTGCCAGCAGCCAAGGTCCAGCGGGAGGGAACAATGAGCAGTTCTTC

J gene: TRBJ1-2
clone size: many
D gene: -
V gene: TRBV6-6
CDR3 protein: CASSDRGYTF
CDR3 DNA: TGTGCCAGCTCGGACCGGGGCTACACCTTC

J gene: TRBJ2-5
clone size: many
D gene: -
V gene: TRBV12-3/TRBV12-4
CDR3 protein: CASSLGGREETQYF
CDR3 DNA: TGTGCCAGCAGTTTGGGGGGGCGGGAGGAGACCCAGTACTTC

J gene: TRBJ1-2
clone size: few
D gene: -
V gene: TRBV10-3
CDR3 protein: CAISEPGDNYGYTF
CDR3 DNA: TGTGCCATCAGTGAACCGGGGGATAACTATGGCTACACCTTC

J gene: TRBJ2-1
clone size: many
D gene: -
V gene: TRBV29-1
CDR3 protein: CSVEAAMGNEQFF
CDR3 DNA: TGCAGCGTTGAGGCGGCCATGGGGAATGAGCAGTTCTTC

J gene: TRBJ2-2
clone size: many
D gene: -
V gene: TRBV20-1
CDR3 protein: CSARDQRLGELFF
CDR3 DNA: TGCAGTGCTAGAGATCAGAGGCTCGGAGAGCTGTTTTTT

J gene: TRBJ1-6
clone size: many
D gene: -
V gene: TRBV5-1
CDR3 protein: CASSHADSAYNSPLHF
CDR3 DNA: TGCGCCAGCAGCCACGCGGATTCAGCCTATAATTCACCCCTCCACTTT

J gene: TRBJ1-2
clone size: many
D gene: -
V gene: TRBV12-3/TRBV12-4
CDR3 protein: CASSYLYGYTF
CDR3 DNA: TGTGCCAGCAGTTACCTCTATGGCTACACCTTC

J gene: TRBJ2-7
clone size: many
D gene: TRBD1
V gene: TRBV9
CDR3 protein: CASSGLGGKNEQYF
CDR3 DNA: TGTGCCAGCAGCGGGTTAGGGGGCAAGAACGAGCAGTACTTC

J gene: TRBJ1-1
clone size: many
D gene: -
V gene: TRBV14
CDR3 protein: CASSQVMDAQAFF
CDR3 DNA: TGTGCCAGCAGCCAAGTGATGGACGCCCAAGCTTTCTTT

J gene: TRBJ1-4
clone size: many
D gene: -
V gene: TRBV9
CDR3 protein: CASSVGPVATNEKLFF
CDR3 DNA: TGTGCCAGCAGCGTAGGGCCAGTTGCAACTAATGAAAAACTGTTTTTT

J gene: TRBJ2-5
clone size: many
D gene: TRBD2
V gene: TRBV6-5
CDR3 protein: CASSSRTREETQYF
CDR3 DNA: TGTGCCAGCAGTTCCCGGACTAGGGAAGAGACCCAGTACTTC

J gene: TRBJ2-3
clone size: many
D gene: -
V gene: TRBV24-1
CDR3 protein: CATSDLPGPDTQYF
CDR3 DNA: TGTGCCACCAGTGATTTGCCAGGGCCAGATACGCAGTATTTT

J gene: TRBJ1-5
clone size: once
D gene: -
V gene: TRBV19
CDR3 protein: CASSIWGSNQPQHF
CDR3 DNA: TGTGCCAGTAGTATTTGGGGTAGCAATCAGCCCCAGCATTTT

J gene: TRBJ2-1
clone size: many
D gene: -
V gene: TRBV7-9
CDR3 protein: CASSSRDIKSEIEQFF
CDR3 DNA: TGTGCCAGCAGCTCCCGGGACATCAAGTCAGAGATCGAGCAGTTCTTC

J gene: TRBJ2-5
clone size: many
D gene: -
V gene: TRBV25-1
CDR3 protein: CASSGTETQYF
CDR3 DNA: TGTGCCAGCAGTGGGACGGAGACCCAGTACTTC

J gene: TRBJ2-1
clone size: -
D gene: -
V gene: TRBV11-2
CDR3 protein: CASSYGTGPYNEQFF
CDR3 DNA: TGTGCCAGCAGCTACGGGACTGGACCCTACAATGAGCAGTTCTTC

J gene: TRBJ2-7
clone size: many
D gene: -
V gene: TRBV25-1
CDR3 protein: CASSEISGKQYF
CDR3 DNA: TGTGCCAGCAGTGAAATTTCAGGGAAGCAGTACTTC

J gene: TRBJ2-2
clone size: many
D gene: -
V gene: TRBV10-3
CDR3 protein: CAIKAGTTNTGELFF
CDR3 DNA: TGTGCCATCAAAGCCGGGACAACGAACACCGGGGAGCTGTTTTTT

J gene: TRBJ2-2
clone size: few
D gene: -
V gene: TRBV6-1
CDR3 protein: CALWGVYTGELFF
CDR3 DNA: TGTGCCTTGTGGGGGGTGTACACCGGGGAGCTGTTTTTT

J gene: TRBJ1-1
clone size: -
D gene: -
V gene: TRBV5-1
CDR3 protein: CASSGRESRNPEAFF
CDR3 DNA: TGCGCCAGCAGCGGTAGGGAGAGTAGGAACCCTGAAGCTTTCTTT

J gene: TRBJ1-2
clone size: many
D gene: TRBD1
V gene: TRBV29-1
CDR3 protein: CSVVLTGKIYGYTF
CDR3 DNA: TGCAGCGTTGTTTTGACAGGGAAAATCTATGGCTACACCTTC

J gene: TRBJ2-3
clone size: many
D gene: -
V gene: TRBV6-5
CDR3 protein: CPNSWGGQNPSTDTQYF
CDR3 DNA: TGTCCTAACTCTTGGGGAGGACAGAATCCTAGCACAGATACGCAGTATTTT

J gene: TRBJ1-5
clone size: many
D gene: -
V gene: TRBV12-3/TRBV12-4
CDR3 protein: CASSFKIGSGNQPQHF
CDR3 DNA: TGTGCCAGCAGTTTTAAGATAGGATCTGGCAATCAGCCCCAGCATTTT

J gene: TRBJ1-5
clone size: many
D gene: TRBD1
V gene: TRBV7-9
CDR3 protein: CASSSGQINQPQHF
CDR3 DNA: TGTGCCAGCAGCTCGGGACAGATTAATCAGCCCCAGCATTTT

J gene: TRBJ2-7
clone size: -
D gene: TRBD1
V gene: TRBV7-6
CDR3 protein: CASSLGLETGTEKDEQYF
CDR3 DNA: TGTGCCAGCAGCTTAGGCCTCGAGACCGGGACAGAGAAGGACGAGCAGTACTTC

J gene: TRBJ2-7
clone size: many
D gene: TRBD1
V gene: TRBV18
CDR3 protein: CASSPYGTGFSYEQYF
CDR3 DNA: TGTGCCAGCTCACCATATGGGACAGGATTCTCCTACGAGCAGTACTTC

J gene: TRBJ2-4
clone size: many
D gene: -
V gene: TRBV5-1
CDR3 protein: CASSLWGEVAKNIQYF
CDR3 DNA: TGCGCCAGCAGCTTGTGGGGTGAGGTAGCCAAAAACATTCAGTACTTC

J gene: TRBJ1-5
clone size: many
D gene: -
V gene: TRBV7-2
CDR3 protein: CASSSRVFDQPQHF
CDR3 DNA: TGTGCCAGCAGCTCGAGGGTGTTCGATCAGCCCCAGCATTTT

J gene: TRBJ2-7
clone size: many
D gene: -
V gene: TRBV3-1
CDR3 protein: CASSHSSYEQYF
CDR3 DNA: TGTGCCAGCAGCCACAGCTCCTACGAGCAGTACTTC

J gene: TRBJ2-5
clone size: many
D gene: TRBD2
V gene: TRBV20-1
CDR3 protein: CSASPSTSGQETQYF
CDR3 DNA: TGCAGTGCTAGTCCCTCGACTAGCGGACAAGAGACCCAGTACTTC

J gene: TRBJ2-7
clone size: many
D gene: -
V gene: TRBV6-6
CDR3 protein: CASSYERTYEQYF
CDR3 DNA: TGTGCCAGCAGTTACGAGCGGACCTACGAGCAGTACTTC

J gene: TRBJ2-1
clone size: many
D gene: -
V gene: TRBV27
CDR3 protein: CASSLSKRNEQFF
CDR3 DNA: TGTGCCAGCAGTTTATCAAAACGAAATGAGCAGTTCTTC

J gene: TRBJ2-1
clone size: -
D gene: -
V gene: TRBV5-1
CDR3 protein: CASSPLTGSYNEQFF
CDR3 DNA: TGCGCCAGCAGCCCACTTACCGGCTCCTACAATGAGCAGTTCTTC

J gene: TRBJ2-1
clone size: many
D gene: TRBD2
V gene: TRBV6-5
CDR3 protein: CASSTGSGGQFF
CDR3 DNA: TGTGCCAGCAGTACAGGATCGGGAGGGCAGTTCTTC

J gene: TRBJ2-4
clone size: few
D gene: -
V gene: TRBV21-1
CDR3 protein: CASSTRGRGKNIQYF
CDR3 DNA: TGTGCCAGCAGCACCCGGGGCCGGGGCAAAAACATTCAGTACTTC

J gene: TRBJ2-7
clone size: many
D gene: -
V gene: TRBV5-1
CDR3 protein: CASSLDAGVGYEQYF
CDR3 DNA: TGCGCCAGCAGCTTGGACGCAGGGGTTGGATACGAGCAGTACTTC

J gene: TRBJ2-1
clone size: many
D gene: -
V gene: TRBV20-1
CDR3 protein: CSARDSGPLGLYNEQFF
CDR3 DNA: TGCAGTGCTAGAGACTCCGGGCCCTTAGGGCTCTACAATGAGCAGTTCTTC

J gene: TRBJ1-1
clone size: -
D gene: TRBD1
V gene: TRBV5-1
CDR3 protein: CASSLAYRGQNTEAFF
CDR3 DNA: TGCGCCAGCAGCTTGGCCTACAGGGGACAGAACACTGAAGCTTTCTTT

J gene: TRBJ2-3
clone size: many
D gene: -
V gene: TRBV20-1
CDR3 protein: CSARDGTAGTDTQYF
CDR3 DNA: TGCAGTGCTAGAGATGGGACGGCGGGAACAGATACGCAGTATTTT

J gene: TRBJ1-2
clone size: many
D gene: -
V gene: TRBV12-3/TRBV12-4
CDR3 protein: CASSLGPGEGGYGYTF
CDR3 DNA: TGTGCCAGCAGTTTAGGGCCCGGTGAAGGGGGCTATGGCTACACCTTC

J gene: TRBJ2-5
clone size: many
D gene: -
V gene: TRBV29-1
CDR3 protein: CSVGGSGVYQETQYF
CDR3 DNA: TGCAGCGTTGGAGGGTCGGGGGTGTACCAAGAGACCCAGTACTTC

J gene: TRBJ1-1
clone size: -
D gene: TRBD1
V gene: TRBV29-1
CDR3 protein: CSALGQGLDTEAFF
CDR3 DNA: TGCAGCGCACTAGGACAGGGGCTCGACACTGAAGCTTTCTTT